Below, 13 T cell receptor beta chains from the same sample are listed, as sequenced in a study of CD8+ T cells in alopecia areata (dated by TCRdb to between 2018 and 2020). Library preparation was by the immunoSEQ multiplex PCR assay. To provide template for TCR sequencing, every sample had RNA extracted and reverse transcribed into cDNA. This is the immuneACCESS table as TCRdb keeps it, with only in-frame sequences that have V and J called. A part of the clones is gone; compared with another copy, unresolved V genes explain less than half, and the rest is unexplained. For this sample there are 130,000 to 150,000 clones; 51% appear just once. Jointly, the top ten make up roughly 0.92% of the sample. What this sample's time point label stands for: baseline before oral tofacitinib. Sequences were derived from CD4+ T cells sorted from blood, sampled at week 0. These receptor sequences come from a human donor with alopecia areata.

This chain joins TRBV29-1 and TRBJ2-6; TRBD2 is a possible D gene (6 bases). The CDR3 has 15 residues. Germline CDR1 is SQVTM and CDR2 is ANQGSEA. V was cut by 4 bases and J by 0 bases, with 10 bases left in between. CDR3 bases: TGCAGCGTTGGGGAGGTATACTCTGGGGCCAACGTCCTGACTTTC. It is translated as CSVGEVYSGANVLTF.

The CDR3 sequence: CACRPGAESGEQFF. CDR3 nucleotide sequence: TGTGCCTGCCGCCCAGGGGCTGAGAGTGGGGAGCAGTTCTTC. The chain combines TRBV10-3 with TRBJ2-1; weak D call: TRBD1 (6 bases). The germline CDR1 and CDR2 sequences are ENHRY and SYGVKD. The V end lost 11 bases, the J end lost 10 bases, and 24 bases lay between the germline ends. This CDR3 is 14 amino acids long.

The chain links TRBV30 to TRBJ2-6, with D unclear. Germline V lookup: CDR1 GTSNPN, CDR2 SVGIG (reference sequence). Trimming cost V 3 bases and J 4 bases, with 16 bases left between them. The CDR3 sequence is 16 residues long. The CDR3 nucleotides are TGTGCCTGGAGCCCCTCAGTTCTAGGCGGGGCCAACGTCCTGACTTTC. It specifies CAWSPSVLGGANVLTF.

A single count supports this clone. The chain recombines TRBV6-6 with TRBJ2-7; 7 nucleotides match TRBD2. Germline V gene data show CDR1 as MNHNY and CDR2 as SVGAGI (reference sequence). The CDR3 totals 14 residues. V was pared by 10 bases and J by 0 bases, with 9 bases of the junction left unmatched. CDR3 region: CAITLAPSSYEQYF. DNA for the CDR3: TGTGCCATCACACTAGCGCCCAGCTCCTACGAGCAGTACTTC.

This chain uses TRBV29-1 with TRBJ2-5; 8 positions agree with TRBD1. CDR1 and CDR2 from the germline V gene are SQVTM and ANQGSEA. The CDR3 covers 14 residues. V shed 6 bases, J shed 7 bases, and the junction held 13 bases outside the gene matches. This CDR3 reads CSVPWTGKVGTQYF. The CDR3 DNA reads TGCAGCGTGCCCTGGACAGGGAAGGTGGGGACCCAGTACTTC.

V is TRBV5-1 and J is TRBJ2-1, with D possibly matching TRBD2 (6 bases). Germline loops: CDR1 SGHRS, CDR2 YFSETQ. CDR3 length: 14 residues. Trimming shortened V by 2 bases and J by 8 bases, and 14 bases separated the two germline ends. The CDR3 reads CASSFPSVGDEQFF. The CDR3 region has the DNA TGCGCCAGCAGCTTTCCTAGCGTGGGGGATGAGCAGTTCTTC.

This sequence joins TRBV11-2 and TRBJ2-7; 9 bases match TRBD1. The CDR3 is 18 amino acids. Germline assignment: CDR1 SGHAT and CDR2 FQNNGV. Losses at the gene ends were 2 bases for V and 2 bases for J; bases not matched to a gene: 13. CDR3 nucleotides: TGTGCCAGCAGCTTACACAGGACAACAGGGGGCCCAACCTACGAGCAGTACTTC. Translated: CASSLHRTTGGPTYEQYF. The full variable domain, with the rest looked up from reference TRBV11-2 and TRBJ2-7, is EAGVAQSPRYKIIEKRQSVAFWCNPISGHATLYWYQQILGQGPKLLIQFQNNGVVDDSQLPKDRFSAERLKGVDSTLKIQPAKLEDSAVYLCASSLHRTTGGPTYEQYFGPGTRLTVT.

The rearrangement joins TRBV5-1 to TRBJ2-3, with 8 bases matching TRBD2. The CDR3 is made up of 17 amino acids. The junction had 7 bases not matched to a gene; V was cut back by 1 base and J by 0 bases. Germline values: CDR1 SGHRS, CDR2 YFSETQ. The CDR3 nucleotides are TGCGCCAGCAGCTTGCAGTCTAGCGGGTTTAGCACAGATACGCAGTATTTT. Protein product: CASSLQSSGFSTDTQYF.

CDR3 DNA sequence: TGTGCCAGCAGTTTCCCCGGGACTAGCGGGAACAATGAGCAGTTCTTC. This translates into CASSFPGTSGNNEQFF. This sequence joins TRBV28 and TRBJ2-1, with 13 positions matching TRBD2. CDR1 is MDHEN, CDR2 SYDVKM, per germline. The length of the CDR3 is 16 residues. With 3 bases clipped from V and 5 bases from J, the junction kept 4 bases outside the gene matches.

The V call is TRBV7-2, the J call TRBJ1-5, with 11 bases lining up with TRBD1. This CDR3 is 17 amino acids long. CDR1 and CDR2 from the germline V gene are SGHTA and FQGNSA. Losses at the gene ends were 5 bases for V and 6 bases for J; bases not matched to a gene: 12. CDR3 in amino acids: CASSLGQGALGGQPQHF. CDR3 sequence (DNA): TGTGCCAGCAGCCTCGGACAGGGGGCCCTGGGCGGTCAGCCCCAGCATTTT.

The V and J genes are TRBV4-1 and TRBJ2-1; 7 bases align to TRBD2. CDR3 length: 14 residues. V trimming: 3 bases; J trimming: 10 bases; junction bases outside the gene matches: 9. Germline V gene sequence: CDR1 MGHRA, CDR2 YSYEKL. CDR3 sequence: CASSHGIIGREQFF. The CDR3 region has the DNA TGCGCCAGCAGCCACGGTATAATCGGGAGGGAGCAGTTCTTC.

This clone was seen a handful of times. The chain couples TRBV7-7 to TRBJ2-2; TRBD2 might be the D (5 bases). Germline V lookup: CDR1 SSHAT, CDR2 FNYEAQ (reference sequence). Trimming pared 5 bases from V and 0 bases from J, leaving 10 bases between. The CDR3 is 15 residues long. The DNA for the CDR3 is TGTGCCAGCAGCGCGGCCGGGGCGAACACCGGGGAGCTGTTTTTT. Its protein product is CASSAAGANTGELFF.

V and J are TRBV27 and TRBJ2-1; the match to TRBD2 covers 8 bases. Germline CDR1 MNHEY, CDR2 SMNVEV (reference sequence). CDR3 length: 15 amino acids. The trim removed 6 bases at V and 3 bases at J, leaving 7 bases unmatched. The CDR3 loop is CASSPSGRVYNEQFF. CDR3 sequence (DNA): TGTGCCAGCAGCCCAAGCGGGAGAGTCTACAATGAGCAGTTCTTC.